This T cell receptor (beta chain) was profiled in a study of T-cell memory formation after mild COVID-19. General study results and limits: Whereas later expanders leaned CD4+, clones contracting day 15 to 85 showed a balanced CD4/CD8 makeup.

Turning to this clonotype: No antigen is known for it.

V gave up 5 bases and J gave up 2 bases; unmatched junction bases: 3. The CDR3 consists of 13 residues. CDR1 and CDR2 (germline): SGHRS, YFSETQ. TCRdb independently ran MiXCR on the 5' RACE reads; one entry per CDR3 protein. The repertoire consists of 190,000 or so distinct CDR3 sequences, with over 9.5% occurring once and the leading ten covering less than 4%. The TCR originated in a man aged 18 to 29 who had mild COVID-19 (a few samples of this study predate the infection). Cell type and time point are not known. Sequencing was carried out using PBMCs or a T cell subset sorted from them (not recorded which). The V and J genes are TRBV5-1 and TRBJ1-1, with 7 bases lining up with TRBD1. The CDR3 is CASRTGFNTEAFF. The CDR3, as DNA: TGCGCCAGCAGGACAGGGTTCAACACTGAAGCTTTCTTT. The variable domain in full, with the rest retrieved from reference TRBV5-1 and TRBJ1-1, is KAGVTQTPRYLIKTRGQQVTLSCSPISGHRSVSWYQQTPGQGLQFLFEYFSETQRNKGNFPGRFSGRQFSNSRSEMNVSTLELGDSALYLCASRTGFNTEAFFGQGTRLTVV.